This TCR beta chain originates from a study of blood T cell repertoires in COVID-19. Sequencing was performed with immunoSEQ multiplex PCR; in TCRdb, only in-frame clones are kept and a portion is missing. The sample consists of about 210,000 clones, almost 85% of them appearing once. The clonotype was recovered from a woman aged 70-85 years with COVID-19, enrolled during active disease. Sequenced material: peripheral blood.

Here the CDR3 DNA reads TGTGCCAGCAGCGATGATGAGGATGAGCAGTTCTTC. This translates into CASSDDEDEQFF. The chain carries TRBV5-6 and TRBJ2-1; D is unclear. Between the trimmed V and J ends, which lost 4 bases and 8 bases, there was a span of 10 bases. The CDR3 is 12 residues long. CDR1 is SGHDT and CDR2 is YYEEEE in the germline V gene. Drawing the rest from reference TRBV5-6 and TRBJ2-1, the complete variable domain is DAGVTQSPTHLIKTRGQQVTLRCSPKSGHDTVSWYQQALGQGPQFIFQYYEEEERQRGNFPDRFSGHQFPNYSSELNVNALLLGDSALYLCASSDDEDEQFFGPGTRLTVL.